Each of the 10 T cell receptor beta chains below was sequenced from the same sample in a study of T cells in Graves' hyperthyroidism and ophthalmopathy (dated by TCRdb to about 2019). Library creation used multiplex PCR. TCRdb records Illumina HiSeq 2000 as the sequencer. The TCR beta CDR3 regions were amplified from the RNA transcripts. The TCR CDR3 was subjected to a first round of RT-PCR using the HTBI primer set and the Qiagen OneStep RT-PCR kit. Starting from the raw public reads, TCRdb applied fastp trimming at Q25, assembled clones with MiXCR and retained in-frame beta chains. Every entry covers one CDR3 protein and lists the most common genes and DNA from its rows. This sample gives 200,000 to 250,000 distinct CDR3 sequences in total; 24% of them show up just once. The ten largest clones add up to roughly 32% of the sample. Sequenced: blood. The receptors come from a middle-aged woman with Graves' ophthalmopathy.

In its sample, this clonotype was seen a few times. It may be a read error: a sequence one base away is much more abundant. V usage is TRBV12-3 or TRBV12-4 and J usage is TRBJ2-7; D perhaps matches TRBD1 (8 bases). The CDR3 length is 14 residues. The ends were cut back, 3 bases at V and 5 bases at J, with 14 bases in the middle. CDR3 residues: CASSFSTGGDEQYF. CDR3 DNA: TGTGCCAGCAGTTTCTCTACAGGGGGGGACGAGCAGTACTTC.

This clonotype was recorded many times. The chain carries TRBV6-2 or TRBV6-3 and TRBJ2-5; TRBD2 matches 9 bases. The CDR3 is 18 amino acids. Germline assignment: CDR1 MNHEY and CDR2 SVGEGT. V dropped 0 bases and J dropped 1; count of bases not matched to a gene: 9. The CDR3 DNA reads as TGTGCCAGCAGTTACTCATTGGTTCGACTAGCGGTCCAAGAGACCCAGTACTTC. It specifies CASSYSLVRLAVQETQYF.

Ten or more counts support this clonotype. The gene calls are TRBV28 and TRBJ1-3; D call uncertain. Deletions cut 8 bases from V and 0 bases from J, with 14 bases between. Germline V gene lookup returns CDR1 MDHEN and CDR2 SYDVKM. The CDR3 loop spans 15 amino acids. The CDR3 loop is CASHLRSTSGNTIYF. The CDR3 region has the DNA TGTGCCAGCCATTTAAGAAGTACCTCTGGAAACACCATATATTTT.

This clonotype was found many times. The chain uses TRBV27 and TRBJ1-1, with D uncertain. Trimming took 1 base from V and 1 from J, leaving 10 bases between them. CDR1 is MNHEY and CDR2 is SMNVEV in the germline V gene (reference sequence). The CDR3 spans 15 residues. As DNA, the CDR3 is TGTGCCAGCAGTTTATTTGCCAGTGGGAACACTGAAGCTTTCTTT. Encoded protein: CASSLFASGNTEAFF.

This clonotype occurred many times. The chain uses TRBV29-1 and TRBJ1-1; 8 nucleotides line up with TRBD1. V lost 4 bases and J lost 5; bases outside the gene matches: 15. The CDR3 length is 16 residues. Germline V gene data show CDR1 as SQVTM and CDR2 as ANQGSEA. The CDR3 protein is CSVVSGGGDRFTEAFF. The CDR3 DNA is TGCAGCGTTGTTTCAGGGGGCGGGGACAGGTTTACTGAAGCTTTCTTT.

V usage is TRBV29-1 and J usage is TRBJ2-2; 8 bases are shared with TRBD2. The CDR3 is 15 amino acids. Unmatched junction bases numbered 6, after V lost 0 bases and J lost 6 bases. CDR1 and CDR2 (germline): SQVTM, ANQGSEA. CDR3 DNA sequence: TGCAGCGTTGAAGAAGCGGGAGAAGGCCCCGGGGAGCTGTTTTTT. Its protein product is CSVEEAGEGPGELFF.

In its sample, this clonotype was seen many times. V and J are TRBV14 and TRBJ2-7; 8 bases match TRBD2. The CDR3 extends over 15 amino acids. V trimming: 4 bases; J trimming: 6 bases; junction bases outside the gene matches: 11. The germline V gene has CDR1 SGHDN and CDR2 FVKESK. The CDR3 region has the DNA TGTGCCAGCAGCCCCCGATTGGCGGGAGGCGGCGAGCAGTACTTC. Encoded protein: CASSPRLAGGGEQYF.

This chain uses TRBV20-1 with TRBJ2-5; TRBD2 agrees at 12 bases. Germline V gene lookup returns CDR1 DFQATT and CDR2 SNEGSKA (reference sequence). Trimming took 7 bases from V and 5 from J; bases not matched to a gene: 8. The CDR3 contains 14 residues. CDR3 nucleotides: TGCAGTGTTCCTAGCGGGAGGGCCAGCGAGACCCAGTACTTC. Its translation: CSVPSGRASETQYF.

This clonotype has at least ten counts. This chain joins TRBV9 and TRBJ2-5, with 16 bases that match TRBD2. With V trimmed by 4 bases and J by 5 bases, 11 bases remained unmatched. The CDR3 is 18 amino acids. The V gene's germline CDR1 is SGDLS and CDR2 YYNGEE. CDR3 bases: TGTGCCAGCAGCCCCGGGACTAGCGGGAGGGCCGCAGAGGAGACCCAGTACTTC. Translation gives CASSPGTSGRAAEETQYF. Full variable domain (remainder filled in from reference TRBV9 and TRBJ2-5): DSGVTQTPKHLITATGQRVTLRCSPRSGDLSVYWYQQSLDQGLQFLIQYYNGEERAKGNILERFSAQQFPDLHSELNLSSLELGDSALYFCASSPGTSGRAAEETQYFGPGTRLLVL.

This clonotype was recorded at least ten times. The chain has TRBV7-9 and TRBJ2-7; 7 bases align to TRBD2. The CDR3 sequence is 15 residues long. CDR1 and CDR2 from the germline V gene are SEHNR and FQNEAQ (reference sequence). The ends lost 5 bases at V and 5 bases at J; junction bases unmatched: 12. CDR3 DNA: TGTGCCAGCAGCCCAGGAGGCGGGAGTTGGGACGAGCAGTACTTC. Translating it yields CASSPGGGSWDEQYF.